This paragraph reports one T cell receptor beta chain. Its antigen remains unknown. TCRdb reprocessed the 5' RACE reads with MiXCR, giving one entry per CDR3 protein. The data hold some 290,000 distinct CDR3 sequences, with about a sixth observed a single time. These data belong to a study of T-cell memory formation after mild COVID-19. Study background: The TCR clusters were mostly specific to one donor.

The CDR3 sequence is 14 residues long. V lost 1 base to trimming and J lost 5 bases, with 11 bases between them. The germline V gene has CDR1 SGHTA and CDR2 FQGNSA. General study findings and limits: CD4/CD8 balance held among clones contracting day 15 to 85, and later expanders leaned CD4+.

Material: PBMCs or a T cell subset sorted from them (not recorded which). The chain is built from TRBV7-2 and TRBJ2-5, with a weak D call TRBD2 (5 bases). This TCR came from a man between 18 and 35 years old who had mild COVID-19 (a few samples of this study predate the infection). Cell type and time point are not known. CDR3 DNA sequence: TGTGCCAGCAGCTTAGGGGAGAACGTCGAGACCCAGTACTTC. It codes for CASSLGENVETQYF.